The next 17 T cell receptor beta chains were all read from a single sample in a study of prognosis after radiotherapy for stage I lung cancer. Genomic DNA yielded TCR beta CDR3, amplified by two-round multiplex PCR. First-round PCR used primers specific to each TRBV and TRBJ gene. TCRdb recomputed calls from the multiplex PCR reads with MiXCR, one row per CDR3 protein. The repertoire consists of about 26,000 distinct CDR3 sequences, with approximately 44% occurring once and the leading ten covering more than 30%. The specimen comprised PBMCs, sampled before or after stereotactic body radiation therapy (not recorded which). Source of these receptors: a donor over 45 with non-small cell lung cancer.

To note about this clonotype: Given a much more abundant clone one base away, this may be a read error. The chain combines TRBV11-2 with TRBJ2-5; D gene uncertain. Germline V gene lookup returns CDR1 SGHAT and CDR2 FQNNGV. The CDR3 extends over 15 amino acids. DNA for the CDR3: TGTGCCAGCAGGTTGATGGGAACAGAACAAGAGACCCATTACTTC. The encoded protein is CASRLMGTEQETHYF. Combining the CDR3 with reference TRBV11-2 and TRBJ2-5 gives the whole variable domain EAGVAQSPRYKIIEKRQSVAFWCNPISGHATLYWYQQILGQGPKLLIQFQNNGVVDDSQLPKDRFSAERLKGVDSTLKIQPAKLEDSAVYLCASRLMGTEQETHYFGPGTRLLVL.

The genes are TRBV11-2 and TRBJ2-7; 7 positions match TRBD2. Germline values: CDR1 SGHAT, CDR2 FQNNGV. The trim removed 6 bases at V and 7 bases at J, leaving 18 bases unmatched. The CDR3 is 16 residues long. For the CDR3, the DNA is TGTGCCAGCAGAACGGGGGGAGGGCCCACTTATGGGGAGCAGTACTTC. Protein sequence: CASRTGGGPTYGEQYF.

Ten or more counts support this clonotype. This sequence joins TRBV30 and TRBJ1-5; D not certain. CDR1 and CDR2 (germline): GTSNPN, SVGIG (reference sequence). This CDR3 is 12 amino acids long. Deletions cut 5 bases from V and 11 bases from J, with 16 bases between. This chain's CDR3 is CAWGLTGRAQHF. The CDR3 DNA reads TGTGCCTGGGGCCTTACTGGCCGAGCCCAGCATTTT. The full variable domain, its missing parts supplied by reference TRBV30 and TRBJ1-5, is SQTIHQWPATLVQPVGSPLSLECTVEGTSNPNLYWYRQAAGRGLQLLFYSVGIGQISSEVPQNLSASRPQDRQFILSSKKLLLSDSGFYLCAWGLTGRAQHFGDGTRLSIL.

This clonotype has ten or more counts. This sequence joins TRBV11-2 and TRBJ2-1, with D maybe TRBD2 (5 bases). In germline, CDR1 is SGHAT, CDR2 FQNNGV. The CDR3 is 15 amino acids. The V end lost 4 bases, the J end lost 3 bases, and 13 bases lay between the germline ends. The chain's CDR3 is CASSSYRDRYNEQFF. The CDR3 region has the DNA TGTGCCAGCAGCTCCTACCGGGATCGCTACAATGAGCAGTTCTTC.

To note about this clonotype: A read error is likely, as this CDR3 ends without the conserved phenylalanine or tryptophan. The chain employs TRBV2 and TRBJ2-1, with D possibly called TRBD1 or TRBD2 (6 bases each). This CDR3 has 12 residues. CDR1 is SNHLY and CDR2 is FYNNEI in the germline V gene. CDR3 protein: CVSSEEGGGQFL. The CDR3 bases are TGTGTCAGCAGTGAAGAGGGGGGAGGGCAGTTCCTC.

This clonotype came up many times. This chain joins TRBV27 and TRBJ2-3, with 9 bases matching TRBD1. The CDR3 loop spans 16 amino acids. The germline V gene has CDR1 MNHEY and CDR2 SMNVEV (reference sequence). V gave up 1 base and J gave up 4 bases; unmatched junction bases: 6. DNA for the CDR3: TGTGCCAGCAGTTTATTCTCGGGACAGGGTCCAGATACGCAGTATTTT. As protein: CASSLFSGQGPDTQYF.

This clonotype was detected ten times or more. The rearrangement joins TRBV5-6 to TRBJ2-7; 9 nucleotides align to TRBD1. The germline gives CDR1 SGHDT, CDR2 YYEEEE. V trimming: 4 bases; J trimming: 2 bases; junction bases outside the gene matches: 7. CDR3 size: 15 residues. Here the CDR3 DNA reads TGTGCCAGCAGCGTAAGGACAGGGGCAGCCTACGAGCAGTACTTC. It is translated as CASSVRTGAAYEQYF.

The chain combines TRBV7-2 with TRBJ2-2; no definite D call. The CDR3 is 11 amino acids. The germline CDR1 and CDR2 sequences are SGHTA and FQGNSA. V lost 2 bases and J lost 9, with 4 bases in between. DNA of the CDR3: TGTGCCAGCAGCTTAACTTGGGAGCTGTTTTTT. As protein: CASSLTWELFF.

This clonotype appeared once. The chain is built from TRBV20-1 and TRBJ2-7; possible D gene TRBD1, 6 bases. Germline CDR1 DFQATT, CDR2 SNEGSKA (reference sequence). This CDR3 comprises 15 residues. Trimming pared 5 bases from V and 6 bases from J, leaving 23 bases between. The DNA of the CDR3 is TGCAGTGCTGTTGATTTGTACAGGGTGCTTGGCGAGCAGTACTTC. Protein sequence: CSAVDLYRVLGEQYF.

This clonotype showed up many times. The chain links TRBV5-1 to TRBJ1-4, with D tentatively TRBD1 (5 bases). The CDR3 contains 15 residues. V lost 0 bases and J lost 7, with 13 bases in between. Per germline, CDR1 SGHRS and CDR2 YFSETQ. In DNA, the CDR3 is TGCGCCAGCAGCTTGGAATTCGGGGGTACTGAAAAACTGTTTTTT. This sequence encodes CASSLEFGGTEKLFF.

This CDR3 is CASSDLQGGNQPQHF. In nucleotides, the CDR3 is TGTGCCAGCAGTGACCTACAGGGAGGCAATCAGCCCCAGCATTTT. J is TRBJ1-5 and V is TRBV6-1; a weak D match, TRBD1 (6 bases). CDR1 is MNHNS, CDR2 SASEGT, per germline. V was clipped by 3 bases and J by 2 bases, with 11 bases between them. The CDR3 is made up of 15 amino acids.

V usage is TRBV6-2 or TRBV6-3 and J usage is TRBJ2-2, with D uncertain. The CDR3 has 16 amino acids. The V end was cut by 4 bases, the J end by 6 bases, with 18 bases between. CDR1 is MNHEY and CDR2 is SVGEGT in the germline V gene. CDR3 amino acids: CASSSPAHPFAGELFF. The CDR3 DNA is TGTGCCAGCAGTTCTCCAGCTCACCCTTTCGCCGGGGAGCTGTTTTTT.

As concerns this clonotype: A read error likely explains this, since a far larger clone differs by one base. The chain carries TRBV6-2 or TRBV6-3 and TRBJ2-5, with a tentative D call TRBD1 (6 bases). Germline V gene sequence: CDR1 MNHEY, CDR2 SVGEGT. The CDR3 is 13 amino acids. For the CDR3, the DNA is TGTGCCAGCAGCCCAGGGGATGTAGAGACCCATTACTTC. It yields the protein CASSPGDVETHYF.

Concerning this clonotype: This likely stems from a read error, as it lies one base from a far larger clone. J is TRBJ1-6 and V is TRBV6-4; D remains ambiguous. The CDR3 contains 15 residues. Germline CDR1 and CDR2: MRHNA and SNTAGT. The CDR3 nucleotides read TGTGCCAGCAGCGAACGGAGCTCCTATAATTCACGCCTCCACTTT. Protein sequence: CASSERSSYNSRLHF.

Only one count was recorded for this clonotype. The CDR3 sequence: CASSLAGGQIYEQYF. The CDR3, as DNA: TGTGCCAGCAGCTTAGCGGGGGGGCAGATCTACGAGCAGTACTTC. The rearrangement joins TRBV11-3 to TRBJ2-7; 8 bases align to TRBD2. J gave up 3 bases and V 1 base, and 5 bases lay outside the gene matches. Per the germline V gene, CDR1 is SGHNT and CDR2 is YENEEA. The CDR3 sequence is 15 residues long.

In this sample, this clonotype turned up many times. The V call is TRBV25-1, the J call TRBJ2-2, with D possibly being TRBD1 or TRBD2 (5 bases each). Germline V lookup: CDR1 MGHDK, CDR2 SYGVNS. Trimming took off 8 bases at V and 5 bases at J, with 9 bases between the two ends. The CDR3 totals 12 residues. In DNA form, the CDR3 reads TGTGCCAGCGGGGACCGTACCGGGGAGCTGTTTTTT. As protein: CASGDRTGELFF.

With regard to this clonotype: This may be a read error, as it is one base from a much larger clone. The J gene is TRBJ2-7, the V gene TRBV7-2; tentatively, D is TRBD2 (5 bases). Per the germline V gene, CDR1 is SGHTA and CDR2 is FQGNSA. CDR3 size: 13 residues. CDR3 sequence: CASSLKPGGERYF. The CDR3 nucleotides read TGTGCCAGCAGCTTAAAACCTGGTGGGGAGCGGTACTTC.